The 21 T cell receptor beta chains reported below all come from one sample, sequenced in a study of OX40 agonist ivuxolimab in advanced cancers. Only in-frame clones appear in the TCRdb table, and some are missing; sequencing was by immunoSEQ multiplex PCR. The sample yields 49,000 or so clones, roughly 84% seen once. The material sequenced was CD4+ or CD8+ T cells sorted from blood, taken in a trial of the OX40 agonist ivuxolimab. These receptors originate from an adult with an advanced solid tumor such as melanoma, head and neck, liver or kidney cancer.

The CDR3 DNA reads as TGTGCCAGCAGTGATTCGCCAGGGAGGTCCGACACTGAAGCTTTCTTT. This sequence encodes CASSDSPGRSDTEAFF. The chain has TRBV2 and TRBJ1-1; a possible D gene is TRBD1 (5 bases). The V gene's germline CDR1 is SNHLY and CDR2 FYNNEI. With 3 bases removed from V and 3 bases from J, the gap between germline ends came to 17 bases. The CDR3 covers 16 residues.

V gene TRBV18 combines with J gene TRBJ1-6; the D gene is possibly TRBD1 (5 bases). The CDR3 consists of 15 residues. V was trimmed by 0 bases and J by 8 bases, leaving 11 bases between them. Looked up from germline, CDR1 is KGHSH and CDR2 is LQKENI. CDR3 DNA sequence: TGTGCCAGCTCACCACCGACAGCCCCTGATTCACCCCTCCACTTT. It is translated as CASSPPTAPDSPLHF. Full variable domain (missing parts from reference TRBV18 and TRBJ1-6): NAGVMQNPRHLVRRRGQEARLRCSPMKGHSHVYWYRQLPEEGLKFMVYLQKENIIDESGMPKERFSAEFPKEGPSILRIQQVVRGDSAAYFCASSPPTAPDSPLHFGNGTRLTVT.

This rearrangement joins TRBV21-1 to TRBJ1-3; TRBD1, the table's D call, lacks a check against the DNA. TRBV21-1 is noted as a pseudogene. This CDR3 comprises 16 residues. CDR3 sequence: CASSKKKGIYGNTIYF. CDR3 nucleotide sequence: TGTGCCAGCAGCAAAAAAAAGGGGATTTACGGAAACACCATATATTTT.

This chain links TRBV19 with TRBJ2-7; D uncertain. V was clipped by 5 bases and J by 1 base, with 9 bases between them. Germline V CDR1 and CDR2: LNHDA, SQIVND (reference sequence). This CDR3 has 13 residues. The CDR3 loop reads CASSPRASYEQYF. The CDR3 coding sequence is TGTGCCAGTAGTCCCCGGGCGTCCTACGAGCAGTACTTC. Full variable domain (missing parts from reference TRBV19 and TRBJ2-7): DGGITQSPKYLFRKEGQNVTLSCEQNLNHDAMYWYRQDPGQGLRLIYYSQIVNDFQKGDIAEGYSVSREKKESFPLTVTSAQKNPTAFYLCASSPRASYEQYFGPGTRLTVT.

This sequence joins TRBV15 and TRBJ2-5; either TRBD1 or TRBD2 may fit D (5 bases each). The CDR3 has 15 amino acids. V lost 0 bases to trimming and J lost 2 bases, with 10 bases between them. CDR1 and CDR2 from the germline V gene are LNHNV and YYDKDF (reference sequence). The CDR3: CATSRDPGPQETQYF. The CDR3, as DNA: TGTGCCACCAGCAGAGACCCGGGACCTCAAGAGACCCAGTACTTC.

This clone was counted once. The genes are TRBV11-1 and TRBJ1-2; no clear D gene. Germline V gene data show CDR1 as SGHAT and CDR2 as FQDESV (reference sequence). V gave up 1 base and J gave up 6 bases, with 12 bases separating them. This CDR3 comprises 14 residues. The CDR3 reads CASSLDAARNGYTF. The CDR3 bases are TGTGCCAGCAGCTTAGACGCGGCCAGAAATGGCTACACCTTC.

V gene TRBV6-5 combines with J gene TRBJ1-1, with D tentatively TRBD1 (5 bases). Per the germline V gene, CDR1 is MNHEY and CDR2 is SVGAGI. V lost 6 bases, J lost 1 base, and 9 bases lay in between. The CDR3 runs to 13 residues. This CDR3 is CASSSDRNTEAFF. The CDR3 DNA reads TGTGCCAGCAGCTCCGACAGGAACACTGAAGCTTTCTTT.

The CDR3 loop is CASSLAGGYTGELFF. The CDR3 DNA reads as TGCGCCAGCAGCTTGGCCGGGGGATACACCGGGGAGCTGTTTTTT. This chain uses TRBV5-1 with TRBJ2-2, with a possible D match to TRBD2 (6 bases). The CDR3 runs 15 residues. CDR1 is SGHRS and CDR2 is YFSETQ in the germline V gene. The V gene lost 0 bases and the J gene lost 3 bases, with 9 bases spanning the gap.

The V call is TRBV7-2, the J call TRBJ2-7; TRBD2 aligns across 12 bases. The CDR3 spans 15 residues. The V segment lost 4 bases and the J segment 2 bases; nucleotides outside the gene matches: 3. Germline V gene sequence: CDR1 SGHTA, CDR2 FQGNSA. The CDR3 nucleotides are TGTGCCAGCAGCTACCGGACTAGCGGGACCTACGAGCAGTACTTC. This encodes CASSYRTSGTYEQYF. Full variable domain (outside the CDR3, taken from reference TRBV7-2 and TRBJ2-7): GAGVSQSPSNKVTEKGKDVELRCDPISGHTALYWYRQSLGQGLEFLIYFQGNSAPDKSGLPSDRFSAERTGGSVSTLTIQRTQQEDSAVYLCASSYRTSGTYEQYFGPGTRLTVT.

The V call is TRBV4-3, the J call TRBJ2-1; 9 nucleotides line up with TRBD2. The CDR3 consists of 16 residues. J gave up 6 bases and V 0 bases, and 6 bases lay outside the gene matches. Per germline, CDR1 LGHNA and CDR2 YSLEER. The DNA for the CDR3 is TGCGCCAGCAGCCAAGATTTGCTAGCGGGGCGCAATGAGCAGTTCTTC. The encoded protein is CASSQDLLAGRNEQFF.

V and J are TRBV5-6 and TRBJ2-3, with D possibly matching TRBD1 (6 bases). Germline-derived CDR1 and CDR2 are SGHDT and YYEEEE. The CDR3 has 16 residues. V lost 2 bases and J lost 4, with 17 bases in between. This chain's CDR3 is CASSFSWDKRPDTQYF. The CDR3 region has the DNA TGTGCCAGCAGCTTTTCGTGGGACAAACGCCCAGATACGCAGTATTTT.

The rearrangement links TRBV7-9 to TRBJ2-1, with D unresolved. This CDR3 has 17 residues. Germline CDR1 SEHNR, CDR2 FQNEAQ (reference sequence). V was pared by 0 bases and J by 5 bases, with 17 bases between. The CDR3 loop is CASSLARRTALDNEQFF. For the CDR3, the DNA is TGTGCCAGCAGCTTAGCGCGGCGGACGGCTCTAGACAATGAGCAGTTCTTC.

The rearrangement uses TRBV4-3 and TRBJ2-7, with D maybe TRBD1 (6 bases). Germline values: CDR1 LGHNA, CDR2 YSLEER. This CDR3 comprises 13 residues. V was trimmed by 1 base and J by 4 bases, leaving 8 bases between them. The CDR3: CASSQVGQYEQYF. The CDR3 nucleotides are TGCGCCAGCAGCCAAGTAGGACAGTACGAGCAGTACTTC.

This chain links TRBV27 with TRBJ2-3; D is ambiguous. Germline lookup yields CDR1 MNHEY and CDR2 SMNVEV (reference sequence). V shed 3 bases and J shed 3 bases, with 7 bases lying between them. The CDR3 extends over 13 amino acids. For the CDR3, the DNA is TGTGCCAGCAGTTTCTCCAGGACAGATACGCAGTATTTT. Translated: CASSFSRTDTQYF.

The gene calls are TRBV4-3 and TRBJ1-2; D remains unclear. The germline CDR1 and CDR2 sequences are LGHNA and YSLEER. The CDR3 consists of 14 residues. Trimming took 1 base from V and 4 from J, leaving 10 bases between them. CDR3 DNA: TGCGCCAGCAGCCAAGGAAGGGCGGGCTATGGCTACACCTTC. Protein sequence: CASSQGRAGYGYTF.

The V and J genes are TRBV5-1 and TRBJ2-5; D is unresolved. The CDR3 covers 15 residues. In germline, CDR1 is SGHRS, CDR2 YFSETQ. Trimming removed 0 bases at V and 0 bases at J, with 9 bases between. CDR3 loop: CASSLGVGNQETQYF. CDR3 sequence (DNA): TGCGCCAGCAGCTTGGGTGTCGGTAACCAAGAGACCCAGTACTTC.

The chain uses TRBV5-6 and TRBJ2-1, with 8 bases that match TRBD2. Trimming cost V 2 bases and J 4 bases; bases outside gene matches: 5. Per the germline V gene, CDR1 is SGHDT and CDR2 is YYEEEE. This CDR3 region has 15 residues. Written as DNA, the CDR3 is TGTGCCAGCAGCTTTACAGCGGGAGTGTACAATGAGCAGTTCTTC. Translated, it gives CASSFTAGVYNEQFF.

The V and J genes are TRBV6-1 and TRBJ1-2; D is perhaps TRBD1 (5 bases). This CDR3 has 13 amino acids. Germline CDR1 and CDR2: MNHNS and SASEGT. Trimming removed 10 bases from V and 6 bases from J, with 18 bases in between. The CDR3 here is CATSSLGANGYTF. DNA for the CDR3: TGTGCCACTTCTTCACTTGGGGCGAATGGCTACACCTTC.

The chain couples TRBV6-1 to TRBJ1-2; tentatively, D is TRBD1 (5 bases). Germline CDR1 reads MNHNS; CDR2 reads SASEGT. Trimming removed 8 bases from V and 2 bases from J, with 12 bases in between. The length of the CDR3 is 13 residues. CDR3 in amino acids: CASSRSGNYGYTF. The CDR3 coding sequence is TGTGCCAGCTCGAGGTCAGGGAACTATGGCTACACCTTC.

The rearrangement joins TRBV5-1 to TRBJ2-6; no clear D gene. Germline V gene lookup returns CDR1 SGHRS and CDR2 YFSETQ. The CDR3 loop spans 20 amino acids. V lost 0 bases to trimming and J lost 2 bases, with 21 bases between them. The CDR3 region has the DNA TGCGCCAGCAGCTTGGACCCTCGGCGGCAAGGTTCGCCTGGGGCCAACGTCCTGACTTTC. Its protein is CASSLDPRRQGSPGANVLTF. Drawing the rest from reference TRBV5-1 and TRBJ2-6, the complete variable domain is KAGVTQTPRYLIKTRGQQVTLSCSPISGHRSVSWYQQTPGQGLQFLFEYFSETQRNKGNFPGRFSGRQFSNSRSEMNVSTLELGDSALYLCASSLDPRRQGSPGANVLTFGAGSRLTVL.

Only one count was recorded for this clone. The CDR3 DNA sequence: TGTGCCAGCAGCGAACCCGGACTAGCGGGGGGGCCGGGCTACAATGAGCAGTTCTTC. It yields the protein CASSEPGLAGGPGYNEQFF. The V and J genes are TRBV2 and TRBJ2-1; 15 bases match TRBD2. V trimming: 6 bases; J trimming: 3 bases; junction bases outside the gene matches: 12. This CDR3 is built from 19 residues. Germline CDR1 SNHLY, CDR2 FYNNEI.